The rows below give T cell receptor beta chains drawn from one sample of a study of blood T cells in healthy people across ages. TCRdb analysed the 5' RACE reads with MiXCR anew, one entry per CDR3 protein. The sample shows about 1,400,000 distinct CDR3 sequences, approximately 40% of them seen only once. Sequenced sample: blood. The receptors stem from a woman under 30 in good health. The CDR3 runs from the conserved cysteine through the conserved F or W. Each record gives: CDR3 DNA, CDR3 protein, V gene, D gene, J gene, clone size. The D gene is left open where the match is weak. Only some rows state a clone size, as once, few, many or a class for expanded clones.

CDR3nt: TGCAGTGCTAGTCGGGAGGGGGGTAACTATGGCTACACCTTC; CDR3aa: CSASREGGNYGYTF; v_gene: TRBV20-1; d_gene: -; j_gene: TRBJ1-2; abundance: -
CDR3nt: TGCAGTGCTAGAGATGGGGGTAATAATTCACCCCTCCACTTT; CDR3aa: CSARDGGNNSPLHF; v_gene: TRBV20-1; d_gene: -; j_gene: TRBJ1-6; abundance: few
CDR3nt: TGCAGTGCTAGAGATTCACGGGGGCGGAGCACAGATACGCAGTATTTT; CDR3aa: CSARDSRGRSTDTQYF; v_gene: TRBV20-1; d_gene: -; j_gene: TRBJ2-3; abundance: -
CDR3nt: TGCGCCAGCAGCCTTACAGGTGGAGGTGGCTACACCTTC; CDR3aa: CASSLTGGGGYTF; v_gene: TRBV4-1; d_gene: -; j_gene: TRBJ1-2; abundance: many
CDR3nt: TGCAGTGCTAGAGATCCCAGGGAAGGGTACTATGGCTACACCTTC; CDR3aa: CSARDPREGYYGYTF; v_gene: TRBV20-1; d_gene: -; j_gene: TRBJ1-2; abundance: once
CDR3nt: TGCAGCGTGGGAGGGGACGAGCAGTACTTC; CDR3aa: CSVGGDEQYF; v_gene: TRBV29-1; d_gene: TRBD2; j_gene: TRBJ2-7; abundance: many
CDR3nt: TGCGCCAGCAGCCAAAGCGGGAGCCCAGATACGCAGTATTTT; CDR3aa: CASSQSGSPDTQYF; v_gene: TRBV5-1; d_gene: TRBD2; j_gene: TRBJ2-3; abundance: -
CDR3nt: TGCGCCAGCAGCTTGGCCACGGCGGGGACTTACGAGCAGTACTTC; CDR3aa: CASSLATAGTYEQYF; v_gene: TRBV5-1; d_gene: -; j_gene: TRBJ2-7; abundance: -
CDR3nt: TGCAGTGCTTCCCCCTGGACCGCCGGCCAGTATTTT; CDR3aa: CSASPWTAGQYF; v_gene: TRBV20-1; d_gene: -; j_gene: TRBJ2-3; abundance: -
CDR3nt: TGCAGTGCTAGAGCTCTCCCGACAGGGGAAGAGACCCAGTACTTC; CDR3aa: CSARALPTGEETQYF; v_gene: TRBV20-1; d_gene: TRBD1; j_gene: TRBJ2-5; abundance: few
CDR3nt: TGTGCCAGCAGTGTTTTTGGCAATCAGCCCCAGCATTTT; CDR3aa: CASSVFGNQPQHF; v_gene: TRBV27; d_gene: -; j_gene: TRBJ1-5; abundance: -
CDR3nt: TGTGCCAGCAGCTTAGTCAGGGGGCGCTTCGTGGAACAAGAGACCCAGTACTTC; CDR3aa: CASSLVRGRFVEQETQYF; v_gene: TRBV7-2; d_gene: TRBD1; j_gene: TRBJ2-5; abundance: -
CDR3nt: TGTGCCATCAGTGATCCCCAGCGGGAGGTTCCCCAAAATGAGCAGTTCTTC; CDR3aa: CAISDPQREVPQNEQFF; v_gene: TRBV10-3; d_gene: TRBD2; j_gene: TRBJ2-1; abundance: -
CDR3nt: TGTGCCAGCAGACAGCAATACAATGAGCAGTTCTTC; CDR3aa: CASRQQYNEQFF; v_gene: TRBV3-1; d_gene: -; j_gene: TRBJ2-1; abundance: -
CDR3nt: TGCGCCAGCAGCGCTGGGCCGGGACTGCAAAACCACAATGAGCAGTTCTTC; CDR3aa: CASSAGPGLQNHNEQFF; v_gene: TRBV5-1; d_gene: -; j_gene: TRBJ2-1; abundance: -
CDR3nt: TGTGCCAGCAGCCCCAGCGGGCCTAGCGGGAGCAATGAGCAGTTCTTC; CDR3aa: CASSPSGPSGSNEQFF; v_gene: TRBV5-5; d_gene: TRBD2; j_gene: TRBJ2-1; abundance: -
CDR3nt: TGCAGTGCTAGCGGGAGGCCCAACAATGAGCAGTTCTTC; CDR3aa: CSASGRPNNEQFF; v_gene: TRBV20-1; d_gene: TRBD2; j_gene: TRBJ2-1; abundance: -
CDR3nt: TGTGCCAGCAGTTTTGGAGTGACCCAGCGTAAGGAGCAGTTCTTC; CDR3aa: CASSFGVTQRKEQFF; v_gene: TRBV28; d_gene: -; j_gene: TRBJ2-1; abundance: -
CDR3nt: TGCAGTGCTGGACCAAAGATCTACAATGAGCAGTTCTTC; CDR3aa: CSAGPKIYNEQFF; v_gene: TRBV20-1; d_gene: -; j_gene: TRBJ2-1; abundance: few
CDR3nt: TGTGCCAGCAGCCCGGGATCGACAGCCACCACTGAAGCTTTCTTT; CDR3aa: CASSPGSTATTEAFF; v_gene: TRBV11-1; d_gene: -; j_gene: TRBJ1-1; abundance: -
CDR3nt: TGTGCCAGTGGACAGGGTTTAGATACGCAGTATTTT; CDR3aa: CASGQGLDTQYF; v_gene: TRBV6-6; d_gene: TRBD1; j_gene: TRBJ2-3; abundance: -
CDR3nt: TGTGCCAGCAGTTCCATCTTCTCCAATCAGCCCCAGCATTTT; CDR3aa: CASSSIFSNQPQHF; v_gene: TRBV27; d_gene: -; j_gene: TRBJ1-5; abundance: few
CDR3nt: TGCGCCAGCAGCCAAGATGTTTGGGAGGGTGGCTCCTACAATGAGCAGTTCTTC; CDR3aa: CASSQDVWEGGSYNEQFF; v_gene: TRBV4-1; d_gene: TRBD2; j_gene: TRBJ2-1; abundance: -
CDR3nt: TGCGCCAGCAGCCAAGAAGGGGCCCGGTTCGAGCCCCAGCATTTT; CDR3aa: CASSQEGARFEPQHF; v_gene: TRBV4-1; d_gene: -; j_gene: TRBJ1-5; abundance: -
CDR3nt: TGCGCCAGCAGCTTGGTGGACAGGGTCTACAATGAGCAGTACTTC; CDR3aa: CASSLVDRVYNEQYF; v_gene: TRBV5-1; d_gene: TRBD1; j_gene: TRBJ2-5; abundance: -
CDR3nt: TGTGCCAGCAGCGTAGGAGCGGGGGGCTACAATGAGCAGTTCTTC; CDR3aa: CASSVGAGGYNEQFF; v_gene: TRBV9; d_gene: TRBD2; j_gene: TRBJ2-1; abundance: -
CDR3nt: TGTGCCAGCAGCCTCAACTGGGGGGAGACCCAGTACTTC; CDR3aa: CASSLNWGETQYF; v_gene: TRBV11-2; d_gene: -; j_gene: TRBJ2-5; abundance: -
CDR3nt: TGTGCCAGCAGTTTATCATCAGGGGCCCTACACACCTTC; CDR3aa: CASSLSSGALHTF; v_gene: TRBV28; d_gene: -; j_gene: TRBJ1-2; abundance: -
CDR3nt: TGTGCCGTGACCGGGACAGGGGGCTCTGGCTACACCTTC; CDR3aa: CAVTGTGGSGYTF; v_gene: TRBV10-3; d_gene: TRBD1; j_gene: TRBJ1-2; abundance: -
CDR3nt: TGTGCCAGCAGCCCGGGGGGCCATCCAGATACGCAGTATTTT; CDR3aa: CASSPGGHPDTQYF; v_gene: TRBV25-1; d_gene: -; j_gene: TRBJ2-3; abundance: -
CDR3nt: TGTGCCAGCAGTTACGCCTGGGCTAGCGGGGGAGTCCAAGAGACCCAGTACTTC; CDR3aa: CASSYAWASGGVQETQYF; v_gene: TRBV6-2/TRBV6-3; d_gene: TRBD2; j_gene: TRBJ2-5; abundance: -
CDR3nt: TGTGCCAGCAGCTCGCACAGCCTCTCCTACAATGAGCAGTTCTTC; CDR3aa: CASSSHSLSYNEQFF; v_gene: TRBV5-5; d_gene: -; j_gene: TRBJ2-1; abundance: -
CDR3nt: TGTGCCAGCAGCGGGGAGGGCTTGGTGGAGACCCAGTACTTC; CDR3aa: CASSGEGLVETQYF; v_gene: TRBV7-2; d_gene: TRBD2; j_gene: TRBJ2-5; abundance: -
CDR3nt: TGCGCCAGCGTAGCGGGGGACGGTACAGATACGCAGTATTTT; CDR3aa: CASVAGDGTDTQYF; v_gene: TRBV5-1; d_gene: TRBD2; j_gene: TRBJ2-3; abundance: -
CDR3nt: TGTGCCAGCAGCCCGGACAGTTCCCCGTGGAAACTGTTTTTT; CDR3aa: CASSPDSSPWKLFF; v_gene: TRBV7-6; d_gene: -; j_gene: TRBJ1-4; abundance: -
CDR3nt: TGTGCCAGCAGCTTGTGGGAGCGTCAAGAGACCCAGTACTTC; CDR3aa: CASSLWERQETQYF; v_gene: TRBV5-5; d_gene: -; j_gene: TRBJ2-5; abundance: -
CDR3nt: TGTGCCAGCAGTGAACATTGGACTGAAGCTTTCTTT; CDR3aa: CASSEHWTEAFF; v_gene: TRBV25-1; d_gene: -; j_gene: TRBJ1-1; abundance: -
CDR3nt: TGTGCCATCAGTAAAGGCGGGCTTACCTACGAGCAGTACTTC; CDR3aa: CAISKGGLTYEQYF; v_gene: TRBV10-3; d_gene: -; j_gene: TRBJ2-7; abundance: few
CDR3nt: TGTGCCAGCAGTTACTGGACAGGAGATACTGAAGCTTTCTTT; CDR3aa: CASSYWTGDTEAFF; v_gene: TRBV6-6; d_gene: TRBD1; j_gene: TRBJ1-1; abundance: -
CDR3nt: TGTGTCAGCAGCGTAGGCCCTCTAGGTGAGCAGTTCTTC; CDR3aa: CVSSVGPLGEQFF; v_gene: TRBV9; d_gene: -; j_gene: TRBJ2-1; abundance: -
CDR3nt: TGTGCCAGCAGTATGGGCAGAGATGGCTACACCTTC; CDR3aa: CASSMGRDGYTF; v_gene: TRBV12-3/TRBV12-4; d_gene: -; j_gene: TRBJ1-2; abundance: -
CDR3nt: TGCAGTGCTAGATCCCGGGACAGGGATGAGGGCTACACCTTC; CDR3aa: CSARSRDRDEGYTF; v_gene: TRBV20-1; d_gene: TRBD1; j_gene: TRBJ1-2; abundance: -
CDR3nt: TGTGCCAGCAGCGATGGACAGTTTAGCACAGATACGCAGTATTTT; CDR3aa: CASSDGQFSTDTQYF; v_gene: TRBV7-9; d_gene: -; j_gene: TRBJ2-3; abundance: -
CDR3nt: TGTGCCAGCTCACCACAAAACTCTCAGGGAGGACATGAAAAACTGTTTTTT; CDR3aa: CASSPQNSQGGHEKLFF; v_gene: TRBV18; d_gene: -; j_gene: TRBJ1-4; abundance: few
CDR3nt: TGCGCCACGGGAGTAACAGGGGGGACTGAAGCTTTCTTT; CDR3aa: CATGVTGGTEAFF; v_gene: TRBV4-1; d_gene: TRBD1; j_gene: TRBJ1-1; abundance: few
CDR3nt: TGTGCCAGCAGCCATGGGAATGAGCAGTTCTTC; CDR3aa: CASSHGNEQFF; v_gene: TRBV6-5; d_gene: -; j_gene: TRBJ2-1; abundance: many
CDR3nt: TGTGCCAGCAGTGATGGGAGACAGGGGGCCTGGCAGCCCCAGCATTTT; CDR3aa: CASSDGRQGAWQPQHF; v_gene: TRBV6-1; d_gene: TRBD1; j_gene: TRBJ1-5; abundance: -